This TCR beta chain originates from a study of cytomegalovirus exposure and HLA in healthy donors. This CDR3 region has 15 residues. CDR1 is SEHNR, CDR2 FQNEAQ, per germline (reference sequence). The ends were cut back, 5 bases at V and 2 bases at J, with 15 bases in the middle. Primers for the PCR totalled 60 Vbeta and 13 Jbeta. TCRdb's copy holds only in-frame clones and misses some; the assay was immunoSEQ multiplex PCR. Here the sample spans about 160,000 clones, around 82% being singletons. This receptor was obtained from a man between 45 and 60 years old in good health and CMV-seropositive. Material for sequencing was PBMCs. This chain links TRBV7-9 with TRBJ2-5; D not resolved. CDR3: CASSLVETNQETQYF. CDR3 DNA: TGTGCCAGCAGCCTCGTCGAGACAAATCAAGAGACCCAGTACTTC.